Detailed here is one TCR beta chain. This sample is part of a study of T cells after somatic rescue of genetic block. Sequencing was performed with immunoSEQ multiplex PCR; in TCRdb, only in-frame clones are kept and a portion is missing. There are several thousand clones in the sample; around 75% occur only once, and about 25% lies in the top ten. There are 15 residues in the CDR3. CDR1 is SGHRS, CDR2 YFSETQ, per germline. J gave up 3 bases and V 4 bases, and 10 bases lay outside the gene matches. The clonotype originates from a boy aged 5 to 17. V gene TRBV5-1 combines with J gene TRBJ2-7, with 7 bases aligning to TRBD1. The sequenced material came from peripheral blood mononuclear cells (PBMCs). In nucleotides, the CDR3 is TGCGCCAGCAGCCCATCGACAGGGTCCTACTACGAGCAGTACTTC. It codes for CASSPSTGSYYEQYF.